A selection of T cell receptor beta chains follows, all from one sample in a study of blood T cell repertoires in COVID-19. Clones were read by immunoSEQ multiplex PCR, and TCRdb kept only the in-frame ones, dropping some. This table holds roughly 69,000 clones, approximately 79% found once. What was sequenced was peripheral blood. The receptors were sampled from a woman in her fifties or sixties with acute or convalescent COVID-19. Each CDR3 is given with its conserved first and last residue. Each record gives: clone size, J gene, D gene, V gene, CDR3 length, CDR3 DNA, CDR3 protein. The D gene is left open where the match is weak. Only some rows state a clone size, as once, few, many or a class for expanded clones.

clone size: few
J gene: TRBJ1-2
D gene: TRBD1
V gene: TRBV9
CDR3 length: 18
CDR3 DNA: TGTGCCAGCAGCGGGTGGGGACGACAGGGGACTGCTAACTATGGCTACACCTTC
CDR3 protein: CASSGWGRQGTANYGYTF

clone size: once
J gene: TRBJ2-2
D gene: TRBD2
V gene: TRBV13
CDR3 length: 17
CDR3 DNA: TGTGCCAGCAGCCGGACTAGCGGGGGCCTTTGGACCGGGGAGCTGTTTTTT
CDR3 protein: CASSRTSGGLWTGELFF

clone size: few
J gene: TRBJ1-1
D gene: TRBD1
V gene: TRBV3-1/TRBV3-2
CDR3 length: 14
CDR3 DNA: TGTGCCAGCAGCCCGCGACAGGGAATGTCTGAAGCTTTCTTT
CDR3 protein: CASSPRQGMSEAFF

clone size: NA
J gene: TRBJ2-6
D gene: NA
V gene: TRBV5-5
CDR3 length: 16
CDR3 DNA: TGTGCCAGCAGCCTACGACAGGCGGCTGGGGCCAACGTCCTGACTTTC
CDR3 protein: CASSLRQAAGANVLTF

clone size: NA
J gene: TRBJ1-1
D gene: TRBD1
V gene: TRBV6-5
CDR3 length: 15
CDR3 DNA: TGTGCCAGCAGTTACCAGACAGGGTTGAACACTGAAGCTTTCTTT
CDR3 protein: CASSYQTGLNTEAFF

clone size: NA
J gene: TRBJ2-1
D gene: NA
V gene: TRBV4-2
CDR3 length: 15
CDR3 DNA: TGTGCCAGCAGCCAAGCGAGAAATTCTTACAATGAGCAGTTCTTC
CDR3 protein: CASSQARNSYNEQFF

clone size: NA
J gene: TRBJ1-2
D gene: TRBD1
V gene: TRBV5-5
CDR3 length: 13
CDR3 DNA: TGTGCCAGCAGCCCGGGGACAGGGGTCGGCTACACCTTC
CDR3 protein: CASSPGTGVGYTF

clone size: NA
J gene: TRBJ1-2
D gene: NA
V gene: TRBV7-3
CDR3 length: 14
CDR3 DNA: TGTGCCAGCAGCCCGACAACGACAGACTATGGCTACACCTTC
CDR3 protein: CASSPTTTDYGYTF

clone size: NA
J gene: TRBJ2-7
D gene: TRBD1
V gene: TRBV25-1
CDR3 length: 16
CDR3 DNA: TGTGCCAGCAGTGCATTGACGGGACAGTTAATATACGAGCAGTACTTC
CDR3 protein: CASSALTGQLIYEQYF

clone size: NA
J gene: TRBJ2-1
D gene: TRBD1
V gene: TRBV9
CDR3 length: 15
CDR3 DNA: TGTGCCAGCAGCGTAGGGCAGGGGGCGATCAATGAGCAGTTCTTC
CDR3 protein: CASSVGQGAINEQFF

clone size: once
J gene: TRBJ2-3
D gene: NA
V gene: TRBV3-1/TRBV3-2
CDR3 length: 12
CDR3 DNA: TGTGCCAGCAGCCAAGTTTTCAATACGCAGTATTTT
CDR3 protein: CASSQVFNTQYF

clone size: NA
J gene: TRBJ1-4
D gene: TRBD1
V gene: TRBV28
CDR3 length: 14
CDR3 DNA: TGTGCCGTTCGACCCGGGACAGATGGGGAAAAACTGTTTTTT
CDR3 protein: CAVRPGTDGEKLFF

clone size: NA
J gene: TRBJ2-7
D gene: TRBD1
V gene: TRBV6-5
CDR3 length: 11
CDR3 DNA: TGTGCCAGCAGTTTTGGGGGACAGGGCGTCTTC
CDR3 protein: CASSFGGQGVF

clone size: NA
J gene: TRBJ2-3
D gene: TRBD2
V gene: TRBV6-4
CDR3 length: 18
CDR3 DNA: TGTGCCAGCAGGGGACTAGCGGGGGTTCCAAGGATGACAGATACGCAGTATTTT
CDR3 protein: CASRGLAGVPRMTDTQYF

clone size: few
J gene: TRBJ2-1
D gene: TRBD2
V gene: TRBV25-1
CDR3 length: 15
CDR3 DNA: TGTGCCAGCAGTGTCTTGACTAGCGGTTACAATGAGCAGTTCTTC
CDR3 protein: CASSVLTSGYNEQFF

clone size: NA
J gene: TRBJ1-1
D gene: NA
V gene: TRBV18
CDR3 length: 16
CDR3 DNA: TGTGCCAGCTCACGAGAGAGGGCCCGGGCGGGGTCTGAAGCTTTCTTT
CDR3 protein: CASSRERARAGSEAFF

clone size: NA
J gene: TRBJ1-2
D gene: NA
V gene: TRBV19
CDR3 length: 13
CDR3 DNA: TGTGCCAGTAGGGGGACAATCAACTATGGCTACACCTTC
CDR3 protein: CASRGTINYGYTF